The sequence of this T cell receptor (beta chain) was determined in a study of T cell repertoires in cytomegalovirus infection. There are many counts of this clonotype. TCRdb called the reads again in MiXCR, with one record for every CDR3 protein. The sample includes 150,000 to 200,000 distinct CDR3 sequences, less than 9.5% of them seen just once. Trimming at V came to 1 base and at J to 4 bases, leaving 4 bases not matched to a gene. The germline gives CDR1 LNHNV, CDR2 YYDKDF (reference sequence). The CDR3 runs to 15 residues. Source material: PBMCs. J is TRBJ1-2 and V is TRBV15; TRBD1 matches 9 bases. The sequence was collected from a human donor in good health (CMV status not recorded). Some clones in this sample may be carry-over from other donors' samples. This CDR3 is CATSRVDRGTYGYTF. In nucleotides, the CDR3 is TGTGCCACCAGCAGAGTTGACAGGGGGACCTATGGCTACACCTTC.